This TCR beta chain was found in a study of blood T cell repertoires in COVID-19 (TCRdb year 2020). As for the study more broadly: Collaborator samples came from the United States, Italy and Spain and covered acute and convalescent phases of COVID-19. Nearly every sample came with metadata listing a de-identified subject ID, COVID-19 status, age in years and sex. The samples were drawn from the first 160 participants of the ongoing ImmuneRACE study and from more than 1,000 subjects provided by 6 global collaborators. The prospective study material was composed of cDNA or gDNA derived from T cells, B-cell-depleted T cells, or PBMCs. The dataset comprised deeply sampled blood TCRbeta repertoires from subjects exposed to, actively infected with, or recovered from COVID-19. Where available, HLA class I and class II types were obtained from metadata supplied by the sample provider rather than from assay-based typing. The repertoires were made available in a free public database intended to serve as a resource for research on the immune response to SARS-CoV-2. What the research found in general, with its limitations: The amount of clinical and demographic metadata varied by source and participant and was provided uncurated.

Samples from volunteer blood donors who had recovered from COVID-19 were contributed by a second Seattle source. The collaborating institutions used their own protocols to collect whole blood in K2EDTA tubes. Collaborator samples were shipped for TCRbeta analysis as frozen whole blood, isolated PBMCs, or DNA extracted from either sample type. TCRbeta CDR3 regions were amplified from genomic DNA using the immunoSEQ Assay, a bias-controlled multiplex PCR. The study's processing was this. The number of nucleated cells in each sample was estimated from the amplification of reference gene primers within the assay. To quantify the absolute abundance of each unique TCRbeta CDR3 rearrangement, sequence reads were collapsed and filtered. For each sample, productive Simpson clonality was calculated by taking the square root of Simpson's diversity index across productive rearrangements. TCRdb took this table from immuneACCESS and kept in-frame rearrangements with V and J called. Such tables lack part of the clones; where checked against another copy, unresolved V genes explain under half of the gap, and the rest is unexplained. For V, J and clone size, that table is used; D and trimming come from the DNA. Counted in this sample were roughly 250,000 clones; 88% of them appeared once. The top ten hold approximately 2% of the sample.

As regards this clone: The antigen it binds to is not known. Per-base quality was not reported, and no clone a single base away is much larger than it.

The sequencing input was peripheral blood. The sequence was obtained from a woman aged 40 to 50 who had recovered from COVID-19.

The DNA reads TGTGCCAGCAGCGCCGCCGGGACAGAGAATCAGCCCCAGCATTTT. It specifies CASSAAGTENQPQHF. The receptor chain draws on TRBV9 and TRBJ1-5, with TRBD1 matching 7 junction bases. The CDR3 contains 15 residues, cysteine and phenylalanine counted. CDR3 DNA is the only sequence kept; it has 45 bases, read in frame from the first base. CDR1 SGDLS and CDR2 YYNGEE were looked up in the germline V gene. Trimming removed 3 bases from V and 4 bases from J; the gene matches leave 7 bases unexplained.